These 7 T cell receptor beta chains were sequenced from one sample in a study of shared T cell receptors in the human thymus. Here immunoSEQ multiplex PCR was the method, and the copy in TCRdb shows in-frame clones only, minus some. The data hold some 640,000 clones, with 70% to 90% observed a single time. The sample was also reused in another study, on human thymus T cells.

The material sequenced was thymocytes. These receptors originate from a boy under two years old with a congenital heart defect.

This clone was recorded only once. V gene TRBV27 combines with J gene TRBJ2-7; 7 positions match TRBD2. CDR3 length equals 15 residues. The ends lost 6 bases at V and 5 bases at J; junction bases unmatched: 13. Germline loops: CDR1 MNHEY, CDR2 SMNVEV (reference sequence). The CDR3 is CASSKKHGRHDEQYF. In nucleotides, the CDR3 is TGTGCCAGCAGCAAGAAACACGGGAGGCACGACGAGCAGTACTTC.

The CDR3 sequence: CASSQDLGNTEAFF. The CDR3 DNA is TGCGCCAGCAGCCAAGATCTAGGGAACACTGAAGCTTTCTTT. The chain carries TRBV4-1 and TRBJ1-1; D uncertain. V was clipped by 0 bases and J by 1 base, with 6 bases between them. The germline V gene encodes CDR1 MGHRA and CDR2 YSYEKL. The CDR3 is 14 amino acids.

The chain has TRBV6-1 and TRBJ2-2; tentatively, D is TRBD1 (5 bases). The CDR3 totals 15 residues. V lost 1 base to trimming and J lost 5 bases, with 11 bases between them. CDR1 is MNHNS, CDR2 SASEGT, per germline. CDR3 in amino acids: CASSEEVRVTGELFF. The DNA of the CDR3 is TGTGCCAGCAGTGAAGAGGTCAGGGTGACCGGGGAGCTGTTTTTT.

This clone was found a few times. Here the CDR3 DNA reads TGTGCCAGCACCGTTCGGACTCGCGTGACGTCTAAGCAGTTCTTC. Encoded protein: CASTVRTRVTSKQFF. The chain uses TRBV28 and TRBJ2-1; tentative D call: TRBD2 (5 bases). The V end was cut by 7 bases, the J end by 11 bases, with 24 bases between. The CDR3 contains 15 residues. Looked up from germline, CDR1 is MDHEN and CDR2 is SYDVKM.

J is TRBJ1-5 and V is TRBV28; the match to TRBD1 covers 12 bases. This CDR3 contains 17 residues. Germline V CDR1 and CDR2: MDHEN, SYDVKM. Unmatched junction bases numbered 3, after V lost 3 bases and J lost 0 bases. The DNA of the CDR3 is TGTGCCAGCAGTTTCGCGGGACAGGGGGCTAGCAATCAGCCCCAGCATTTT. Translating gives CASSFAGQGASNQPQHF.

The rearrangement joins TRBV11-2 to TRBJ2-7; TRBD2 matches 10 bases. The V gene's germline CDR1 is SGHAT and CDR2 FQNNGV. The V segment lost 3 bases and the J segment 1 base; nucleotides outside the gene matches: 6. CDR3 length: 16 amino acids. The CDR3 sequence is CASSFTTSGRSYEQYF. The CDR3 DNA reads TGTGCCAGCAGCTTCACGACTAGCGGGCGTTCCTACGAGCAGTACTTC.

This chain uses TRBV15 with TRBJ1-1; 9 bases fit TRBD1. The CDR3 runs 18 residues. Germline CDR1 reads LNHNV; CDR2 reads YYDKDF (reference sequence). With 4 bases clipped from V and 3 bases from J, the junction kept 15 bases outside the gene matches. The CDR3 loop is CATSTPGTGIFLDTEAFF. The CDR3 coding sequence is TGTGCCACCAGCACCCCCGGGACAGGGATATTTTTGGACACTGAAGCTTTCTTT.